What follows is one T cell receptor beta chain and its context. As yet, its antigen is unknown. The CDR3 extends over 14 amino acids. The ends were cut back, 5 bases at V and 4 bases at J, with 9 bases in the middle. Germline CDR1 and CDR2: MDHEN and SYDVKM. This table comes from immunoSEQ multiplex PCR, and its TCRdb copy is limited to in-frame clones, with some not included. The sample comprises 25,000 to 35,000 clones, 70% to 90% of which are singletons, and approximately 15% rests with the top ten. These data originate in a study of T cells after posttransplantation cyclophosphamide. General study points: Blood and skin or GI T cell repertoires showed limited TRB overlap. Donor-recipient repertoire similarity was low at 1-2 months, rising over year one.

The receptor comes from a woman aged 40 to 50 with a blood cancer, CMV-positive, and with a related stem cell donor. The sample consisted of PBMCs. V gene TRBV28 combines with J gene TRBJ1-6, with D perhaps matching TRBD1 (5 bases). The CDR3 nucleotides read TGTGCCAGCAGTCCACAGGAGTATAATTCACCCCTCCACTTT. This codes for CASSPQEYNSPLHF.